This TCR beta chain was retrieved from a study of cytomegalovirus exposure and HLA in healthy donors. The CDR3 is 16 amino acids. From germline, CDR1 is MNHEY and CDR2 SMNVEV (reference sequence). On this clone itself: The junction departs from the called germline gene at one end, perhaps through a read error.

In the PCR, 60 Vbeta and 13 Jbeta primers were used. This table comes from immunoSEQ multiplex PCR, and its TCRdb copy is limited to in-frame clones, with some not included. The repertoire consists of tens of thousands of clones, with less than 75% occurring once and the leading ten covering 2.1%. V usage is TRBV27 and J usage is TRBJ2-7, with D maybe TRBD2 (6 bases). The material sequenced was PBMCs. The receptor was isolated from a man aged 30 to 39 in good health and CMV-seronegative. CDR3 in amino acids: CASSLSPGGSSYEQCF. The CDR3 DNA follows: TGTGCCAGCAGTTTAAGCCCCGGGGGAAGTTCCTACGAGCAGTGCTTC.